This T cell receptor beta chain was identified during a study of T cell responses to AZD1222 COVID-19 vaccine. In the case of this clone: Its antigen is not known.

Generated by immunoSEQ multiplex PCR, the TCRdb table keeps only in-frame clones and is missing some. Of 100,000 to 150,000 clones detected, over 75% appear once; the ten largest clones hold under 9.5%. The V gene end was trimmed by 6 bases and the J gene end by 2 bases; junction bases not matched to a gene: 2. Germline V lookup: CDR1 MNHEY, CDR2 SVGAGI. The CDR3 consists of 13 residues. Overall study results and limits: It was only six AZD1222 recipients who were seropositive at baseline.

This chain links TRBV6-5 with TRBJ2-7; 9 bases fit TRBD1. The specimen was peripheral blood, collected on day 0 of AZD1222 vaccination. The sequence was obtained from an adult in good health. The CDR3 sequence is CASRRTGAYEQYF. The CDR3 DNA reads as TGTGCCAGCAGGCGGACAGGGGCCTACGAGCAGTACTTC.